This TCR beta chain was captured in a study of T cells after posttransplantation cyclophosphamide. Concerning this clone itself: Its antigen remains unknown.

The V end lost 1 base, the J end lost 4 bases, and 7 bases lay between the germline ends. The CDR3 totals 13 residues. The germline V gene has CDR1 MNHEY and CDR2 SVGAGI. General study points: Skin or GI-infiltrating T cells shared few TRB sequences with blood. TRB clonality was highly associated with recipient CMV seropositivity and reactivation.

Generated by immunoSEQ multiplex PCR, the TCRdb table keeps only in-frame clones and is missing some. The sample holds more than 30,000 clones, 90% to 95% seen once. Cells defined as naive were viable CD3+CD4+ or CD3+CD8+ and CCR7+CD45RA+CD45RO-CD95-CD27+CD28+. This related bone marrow graft donor gave peripheral blood on the day of marrow donation. Sequences were obtained from naive CD4+ T cells sorted from PBMCs. The clonotype comes from a woman in her sixties or seventies in good health, CMV-negative, and a related stem cell transplant donor. The rearrangement joins TRBV6-5 to TRBJ1-2; D gene ambiguous. The CDR3 nucleotides read TGTGCCAGCAGTTACTTAGCGGGCTATGGCTACACCTTC. It is translated as CASSYLAGYGYTF.